This T cell receptor beta chain was profiled in a study of blood T cell repertoires in COVID-19. Study-wide background: Sample material is recorded as cDNA or gDNA derived from T cells, B-cell-depleted T cells, or PBMCs.

Followed longitudinally, the Seattle patients had been enrolled during active infection. In the authors' workflow: The authors estimated nucleated cell counts from reference gene primer amplification. Sequencing used immunoSEQ multiplex PCR; TCRdb keeps in-frame clones, though not all of them. For V, J and clone size, that table is used; D and trimming come from the DNA. In the table there are some 390,000 clones, around 87% of which are singletons. The CDR3 is 16 amino acids. J was trimmed by 5 bases and V by 0 bases; bases with no gene match: 5. CDR1 SGHRS and CDR2 YFSETQ come from the germline V gene.

This sequence joins TRBV5-1 and TRBJ2-5; TRBD2 aligns across 12 bases. This receptor was taken from a woman between 55 and 75 years old with COVID-19, enrolled during active disease. Material for sequencing was peripheral blood. The CDR3 reads CASSLASGGAWETQYF. For the CDR3, the DNA is TGCGCCAGCAGCTTGGCTAGCGGGGGGGCTTGGGAGACCCAGTACTTC.